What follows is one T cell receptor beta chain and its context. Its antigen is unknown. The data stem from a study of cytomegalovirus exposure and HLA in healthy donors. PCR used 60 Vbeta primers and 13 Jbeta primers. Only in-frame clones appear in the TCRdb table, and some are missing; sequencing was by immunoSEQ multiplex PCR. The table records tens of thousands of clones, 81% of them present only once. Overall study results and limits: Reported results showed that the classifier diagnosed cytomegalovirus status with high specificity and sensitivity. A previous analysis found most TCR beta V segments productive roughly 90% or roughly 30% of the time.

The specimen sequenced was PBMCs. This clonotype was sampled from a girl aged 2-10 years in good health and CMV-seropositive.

The CDR3: CASSLAWAIFGEQFF. DNA of the CDR3: TGCGCCAGCAGCTTGGCTTGGGCCATTTTTGGTGAGCAGTTCTTC. This chain joins TRBV5-1 and TRBJ2-1, with D unresolved. V shed 0 bases and J shed 9 bases, with 16 bases lying between them. This CDR3 contains 15 residues. Germline values: CDR1 SGHRS, CDR2 YFSETQ.